This T cell receptor (beta chain) was retrieved from a study of T cells in Graves' hyperthyroidism and ophthalmopathy. The CDR3 is 14 residues long. Trimming removed 5 bases from V and 3 bases from J; junction bases left unmatched: 2. This clonotype was observed many times. What was amplified from RNA transcripts were TCR beta CDR3 regions. When the TCR CDR3 underwent first-round RT-PCR, the HTBI primer set was used. TCRdb fed the multiplex PCR reads into MiXCR, producing one record per CDR3 protein. The repertoire holds about 380,000 distinct CDR3 sequences, with approximately 17% as singletons. The chain employs TRBV12-3 or TRBV12-4 and TRBJ1-5, with 9 bases that match TRBD1. This receptor was obtained from a man aged 18 to 29 with Graves' ophthalmopathy. The specimen was blood. CDR3 residues: CASSRTGVNQPQHF. CDR3 DNA sequence: TGTGCCAGCAGTCGGACAGGGGTCAATCAGCCCCAGCATTTT.